The 28 T cell receptor beta chains below were found in one sample sequenced in a study of cytomegalovirus exposure and HLA in healthy donors (TCRdb year 2017). Libraries were made using the immunoSEQ multiplex PCR assay. For the multiplex PCR, a mixture combining 60 forward primers for TCR Vbeta segments and 13 reverse primers for TCR Jbeta segments was used. TCRdb obtained this table from immuneACCESS and retained in-frame rearrangements with V and J assigned. These tables miss some clones; where compared with another copy, unresolved V genes account for less than half of the shortfall, and the remainder is unexplained. Here the sample has some 76,000 clones; just over 85% occur a single time. The ten largest make up less than 2.5% of the sample. Sequences were obtained from PBMCs. The source of these receptors is a woman aged 30 to 39 in good health and CMV-seronegative.

This clone was detected a few times. The CDR3 loop is CASSIGQGIEKLFF. The CDR3 DNA reads TGTGCCAGCAGCATCGGACAGGGAATTGAAAAACTGTTTTTT. The chain recombines TRBV13 with TRBJ1-4; TRBD1 aligns across 8 bases. Germline trimming cut 5 bases from V and 7 bases from J; bases unmatched to any gene: 6. This CDR3 has 14 amino acids. Germline CDR1 and CDR2: PRHDT and FYEKMQ (reference sequence).

This chain joins TRBV10-2 and TRBJ1-4; TRBD1 aligns across 10 bases. Per germline, CDR1 WSHSY and CDR2 SAAADI. CDR3 length: 15 residues. V dropped 5 bases and J dropped 5; count of bases not matched to a gene: 5. For the CDR3, the DNA is TGCGCCAGCAGTTCCCGGGACAGGGGAAATGAAAAACTGTTTTTT. It specifies CASSSRDRGNEKLFF.

V and J are TRBV11-2 and TRBJ1-3; a weak D match, TRBD1 (5 bases). There are 15 residues in the CDR3. V was pared by 4 bases and J by 0 bases, with 10 bases between. The germline gives CDR1 SGHAT, CDR2 FQNNGV. CDR3 in amino acids: CASSWAGGSGNTIYF. CDR3 coding DNA: TGTGCCAGCAGCTGGGCCGGGGGCTCTGGAAACACCATATATTTT.

The J gene is TRBJ2-1, the V gene TRBV5-1; 14 bases are shared with TRBD2. V dropped 2 bases and J dropped 0; count of bases not matched to a gene: 7. Germline V gene lookup returns CDR1 SGHRS and CDR2 YFSETQ. The CDR3 consists of 19 residues. CDR3 sequence reads: CASSFPGLAGDYSYNEQFF. The CDR3 coding sequence is TGCGCCAGCAGCTTCCCGGGACTAGCGGGAGACTACTCCTACAATGAGCAGTTCTTC.

The chain combines TRBV27 with TRBJ2-3; 12 bases match TRBD1. Looked up from germline, CDR1 is MNHEY and CDR2 is SMNVEV (reference sequence). The CDR3 has 16 amino acids. With V trimmed by 3 bases and J by 4 bases, 5 bases remained unmatched. Here the CDR3 DNA reads TGTGCCAGCAGTTTCCCCGGGACAGGGGGCGCAGATACGCAGTATTTT. This sequence encodes CASSFPGTGGADTQYF.

The CDR3 sequence is CASSSPYEQFF. CDR3 nucleotides: TGTGCCAGCAGCAGCCCCTATGAGCAGTTCTTC. The V gene is TRBV14, the J gene TRBJ2-1; D remains unclear. In germline, CDR1 is SGHDN, CDR2 FVKESK. V was pared by 5 bases and J by 8 bases, with 7 bases between. CDR3 length: 11 amino acids.

The chain combines TRBV18 with TRBJ1-5; D possibly corresponds to TRBD1 (5 bases). CDR3 length: 13 residues. The germline V gene has CDR1 KGHSH and CDR2 LQKENI. Trimming took 3 bases from V and 4 from J, leaving 7 bases between them. CDR3 loop: CASSPQGNQPQHF. The CDR3 nucleotides read TGTGCCAGCTCACCTCAGGGAAATCAGCCCCAGCATTTT.

This clone was seen a few times. This chain uses TRBV5-1 with TRBJ1-1; D ambiguous. This CDR3 region has 14 residues. Trimming left V 2 bases short and J 4 bases short, with 12 bases between. Germline CDR1 and CDR2: SGHRS and YFSETQ. The CDR3 DNA follows: TGCGCCAGCAGCTTATGGGCCCGGGGCACTGAAGCTTTCTTT. Translating gives CASSLWARGTEAFF.

The chain combines TRBV7-9 with TRBJ2-4; tentatively, D is TRBD1 (6 bases). Per germline, CDR1 SEHNR and CDR2 FQNEAQ (reference sequence). Trimming cost V 5 bases and J 0 bases, with 14 bases left between them. CDR3 length: 16 amino acids. In DNA, the CDR3 is TGTGCCAGCAGCGGACGTACAGGGTTAGCCAAAAACATTCAGTACTTC. This encodes CASSGRTGLAKNIQYF.

The chain employs TRBV7-9 and TRBJ2-7; perhaps TRBD2 as D (6 bases). Germline CDR1 SEHNR, CDR2 FQNEAQ (reference sequence). V was shortened by 5 bases and J by 2 bases, with 16 bases between the two germline ends. CDR3 length: 15 residues. In nucleotides, the CDR3 is TGTGCCAGCAGCCCCAGACTAGGACGTCCCTACGAGCAGTACTTC. Amino acid sequence: CASSPRLGRPYEQYF.

The CDR3 coding sequence is TGTGCCAGCAGCGCCGAACAGGGGATCAACACCGGGGAGCTGTTTTTT. It codes for CASSAEQGINTGELFF. This chain connects TRBV9 to TRBJ2-2; 7 nucleotides line up with TRBD1. After removal of 3 bases from V and 2 bases from J, the junction contained 7 bases not matched to a gene. Per germline, CDR1 SGDLS and CDR2 YYNGEE. The CDR3 is 16 amino acids.

The V and J genes are TRBV19 and TRBJ2-2; D is ambiguous. Germline V gene sequence: CDR1 LNHDA, CDR2 SQIVND (reference sequence). The CDR3 totals 13 residues. The germline V and J ends were trimmed by 3 bases and 5 bases, with 7 bases remaining between them. Written as DNA, the CDR3 is TGTGCCAGTAGTATTGCGGTTACCGGGGAGCTGTTTTTT. Translated: CASSIAVTGELFF.

This chain connects TRBV21-1 to TRBJ2-7; TRBD1 is the table's D call, not checked against the DNA. TRBV21-1 is noted as a pseudogene. The CDR3 totals 13 residues. CDR3 loop: CASSKAAGCEQYF. CDR3 nucleotides: TGTGCCAGCAGCAAAGCGGCAGGGTGCGAGCAGTACTTC.

The genes are TRBV28 and TRBJ1-1; D uncertain. The CDR3 consists of 12 residues. The germline V and J ends were trimmed by 3 bases and 4 bases, with 6 bases remaining between them. Per the germline V gene, CDR1 is MDHEN and CDR2 is SYDVKM. The CDR3 bases are TGTGCCAGCAGTTTCCCCAGCACTGAAGCTTTCTTT. This sequence encodes CASSFPSTEAFF.

The CDR3 DNA follows: TGTGCCAGTAGTACCCGGACTAGCGGGAGCTGGTCCTACGAGCAGTACTTC. Translation gives CASSTRTSGSWSYEQYF. The rearrangement uses TRBV19 and TRBJ2-7; 13 positions match TRBD2. The CDR3 sequence is 17 residues long. Trimming at V came to 4 bases and at J to 1 base, leaving 7 bases not matched to a gene. Germline V gene sequence: CDR1 LNHDA, CDR2 SQIVND (reference sequence). The full variable domain, with the rest looked up from reference TRBV19 and TRBJ2-7, is DGGITQSPKYLFRKEGQNVTLSCEQNLNHDAMYWYRQDPGQGLRLIYYSQIVNDFQKGDIAEGYSVSREKKESFPLTVTSAQKNPTAFYLCASSTRTSGSWSYEQYFGPGTRLTVT.

The rearrangement links TRBV6-5 to TRBJ1-4, with a weak D call TRBD1 (6 bases). V was trimmed by 7 bases and J by 8 bases, leaving 20 bases between them. Germline V gives CDR1 MNHEY, CDR2 SVGAGI. This CDR3 is 15 amino acids long. CDR3 DNA: TGTGCCAGCACCTCCCGTGGGGGGGCTAGCGAAAAACTGTTTTTT. It translates to CASTSRGGASEKLFF.

A remark on this clone: Mismatch with germline at one junction end may stem from a read error. The rearrangement uses TRBV7-9 and TRBJ1-1; tentatively, D is TRBD1 (6 bases). CDR1 is SEHNR, CDR2 FQNEAQ, per germline (reference sequence). The CDR3 totals 16 residues. This CDR3 reads CSSSEPVDRPNTEAFF. CDR3 DNA: TGTTCCAGCAGCGAGCCCGTGGACAGACCGAACACTGAAGCTTTCTTT.

V and J are TRBV7-9 and TRBJ1-1; 8 bases are a match to TRBD1. Germline values: CDR1 SEHNR, CDR2 FQNEAQ (reference sequence). Trimming took 5 bases from V and 5 from J; bases not matched to a gene: 7. The CDR3 length is 14 residues. The CDR3 coding sequence is TGTGCCAGCAGCCCCTGGACAGGGAGTACTGAAGCTTTCTTT. Its protein product is CASSPWTGSTEAFF.

This chain uses TRBV6-1 with TRBJ2-7; 7 bases are shared with TRBD1. J was trimmed by 5 bases and V by 6 bases; bases with no gene match: 10. CDR3 length: 14 residues. Germline values: CDR1 MNHNS, CDR2 SASEGT. The CDR3 is CASSPATGNHEQYF. Written as DNA, the CDR3 is TGTGCCAGCAGCCCGGCGACAGGGAACCACGAGCAGTACTTC.

The chain recombines TRBV9 with TRBJ2-3, with D uncertain. Per the germline V gene, CDR1 is SGDLS and CDR2 is YYNGEE. The CDR3 consists of 18 residues. The V and J ends lost 3 bases and 3 bases respectively, with 23 bases between them. Here the CDR3 DNA reads TGTGCCAGCAGCGACAACGGTATGAGGTCATGGCGTACAGATACGCAGTATTTT. Translation: CASSDNGMRSWRTDTQYF.

The rearrangement links TRBV18 to TRBJ1-4, with D possibly TRBD1 on 5 matching bases. V lost 1 base, J lost 8 bases, and 14 bases lay in between. Germline CDR1 KGHSH, CDR2 LQKENI. The CDR3 consists of 15 residues. CDR3 region: CASSPQVAGKEKLFF. Written as DNA, the CDR3 is TGTGCCAGCTCACCACAGGTAGCAGGGAAAGAAAAACTGTTTTTT.

The V call is TRBV6-4, the J call TRBJ2-2, with 7 nucleotides matching TRBD2. The CDR3 extends over 14 amino acids. V gave up 0 bases and J gave up 5 bases; unmatched junction bases: 0. CDR1 MRHNA and CDR2 SNTAGT come from the germline V gene. In nucleotides, the CDR3 is TGTGCCAGCAGTGACTCTAGCGGGACCGGGGAGCTGTTTTTT. Its translation: CASSDSSGTGELFF.

The rearrangement joins TRBV10-2 to TRBJ1-5; no clear D. The CDR3 has 12 amino acids. Germline V CDR1 and CDR2: WSHSY, SAAADI. V lost 8 bases, J lost 0 bases, and 5 bases lay in between. Here the CDR3 DNA reads TGCGCCAGCGCAGATAGCAATCAGCCCCAGCATTTT. Its translation is CASADSNQPQHF.

V gene TRBV11-2 combines with J gene TRBJ1-2, with 7 bases aligning to TRBD1. CDR3 length: 15 residues. V lost 0 bases, J lost 6 bases, and 7 bases stayed unmatched. In germline, CDR1 is SGHAT, CDR2 FQNNGV. This CDR3 reads CASSLEEGARNGYTF. Written as DNA, the CDR3 is TGTGCCAGCAGCTTAGAGGAGGGGGCTAGGAATGGCTACACCTTC.

The chain carries TRBV6-1 and TRBJ1-2, with 10 bases matching TRBD1. CDR3 size: 19 residues. V lost 3 bases, J lost 2 bases, and 15 bases stayed unmatched. CDR1 and CDR2 (germline): MNHNS, SASEGT. The CDR3 here is CASSDDGRTGGQRNYGYTF. CDR3 nucleotide sequence: TGTGCCAGCAGTGACGATGGGAGGACAGGGGGTCAAAGGAACTATGGCTACACCTTC.

The V gene is TRBV4-3, the J gene TRBJ2-5, with TRBD1 as a possible D gene (6 bases). CDR3 size: 18 residues. The V gene's germline CDR1 is LGHNA and CDR2 YSLEER. V was shortened by 3 bases and J by 6 bases, with 26 bases between the two germline ends. The CDR3 is CASSHLEGGTGKSQTQYF. For the CDR3, the DNA is TGCGCCAGCAGCCACCTCGAAGGGGGAACGGGCAAGAGCCAGACCCAGTACTTC.

About this clone: At the DNA level, this CDR3 is encoded by other sequences in the same sample as well. The chain joins TRBV28 to TRBJ2-2; 8 bases are shared with TRBD2. The CDR3 is made up of 17 amino acids. Per germline, CDR1 MDHEN and CDR2 SYDVKM. V dropped 1 base and J dropped 2; count of bases not matched to a gene: 6. The CDR3 region is CASSLFASGSNTGELFF. DNA for the CDR3: TGTGCCAGCAGTTTATTCGCTAGCGGGTCTAACACCGGGGAGCTGTTTTTT.

This clone has just one count. The rearrangement joins TRBV28 to TRBJ2-5, with 9 bases lining up with TRBD1. Germline values: CDR1 MDHEN, CDR2 SYDVKM. The CDR3 loop spans 19 amino acids. Trimming at V came to 6 bases and at J to 4 bases, leaving 21 bases not matched to a gene. The CDR3 sequence: CASRPMGGQGRVPRETQYF. CDR3 DNA: TGTGCCAGCAGGCCGATGGGGGGACAGGGTAGGGTCCCCCGAGAGACCCAGTACTTC.